The 6 T cell receptor beta chains presented below share a single source sample, sequenced in a study of T cell responses to AZD1222 COVID-19 vaccine (dated by TCRdb to the early 2020s). Receptor libraries were prepared by the immunoSEQ multiplex PCR assay. TCRdb stores this immuneACCESS table with in-frame sequences only. Part of the clones is absent; in the studies checked, under half of the shortfall reflects unresolved V genes, and no reason is known for the rest. The sample data list more than 75,000 clones, and around 89% of these were observed just once. The ten biggest clones cover 7.5% of the sample. What this sample's time point label stands for: baseline before first vaccination. The sample in question was peripheral blood, obtained on day 0 of AZD1222 vaccination. These receptors all stem from an adult in good health.

The chain carries TRBV11-2 and TRBJ2-5; D is possibly TRBD1 (5 bases). Germline-derived CDR1 and CDR2 are SGHAT and FQNNGV. The V gene lost 0 bases and the J gene lost 6 bases, with 14 bases spanning the gap. The length of the CDR3 is 15 residues. CDR3: CASSLDSAGWQTQYF. The CDR3 DNA is TGTGCCAGCAGCTTAGATTCGGCAGGGTGGCAGACCCAGTACTTC.

CDR3 residues: CASSLDSAFTDTQYF. The CDR3 nucleotides are TGTGCCAGTAGTCTGGACAGTGCATTCACAGATACGCAGTATTTT. V gene TRBV19 combines with J gene TRBJ2-3; TRBD1 is a possible D gene (6 bases). The CDR3 covers 15 residues. Germline V gives CDR1 LNHDA, CDR2 SQIVND (reference sequence). V lost 5 bases to trimming and J lost 2 bases, with 14 bases between them.

The chain links TRBV7-2 to TRBJ2-1; 7 bases fit TRBD1. Unmatched junction bases numbered 8, after V lost 6 bases and J lost 3 bases. The CDR3 is made up of 15 amino acids. The germline V gene has CDR1 SGHTA and CDR2 FQGNSA. The CDR3 reads CASRSPGQSYNEQFF. Here the CDR3 DNA reads TGTGCCAGCAGGAGTCCGGGACAGAGCTACAATGAGCAGTTCTTC.

J is TRBJ2-2 and V is TRBV9; no reliable D call. Germline loops: CDR1 SGDLS, CDR2 YYNGEE. This CDR3 spans 14 amino acids. The ends were cut back, 0 bases at V and 7 bases at J, with 10 bases in the middle. The DNA for the CDR3 is TGTGCCAGCAGCGTAGCAGCTATGGTCGGGGAGCTGTTTTTT. It yields the protein CASSVAAMVGELFF.

V and J are TRBV5-1 and TRBJ2-1; 10 nucleotides match TRBD2. The CDR3 length is 16 residues. Germline CDR1 reads SGHRS; CDR2 reads YFSETQ. J lost 10 bases, V lost 1 base, and 11 bases had no gene match. This CDR3 is CASSLYPAGGDTEQFF. The CDR3 bases are TGCGCCAGCAGCTTGTATCCAGCGGGAGGGGATACGGAGCAGTTCTTC.

The rearrangement joins TRBV27 to TRBJ1-2; unclear D gene. This CDR3 region has 12 residues. The V and J ends lost 6 bases and 7 bases respectively, with 12 bases between them. Germline CDR1 and CDR2: MNHEY and SMNVEV (reference sequence). In nucleotides, the CDR3 is TGTGCCAGCAGACCGAACGAGGGTGGCTACACCTTC. Its protein is CASRPNEGGYTF.